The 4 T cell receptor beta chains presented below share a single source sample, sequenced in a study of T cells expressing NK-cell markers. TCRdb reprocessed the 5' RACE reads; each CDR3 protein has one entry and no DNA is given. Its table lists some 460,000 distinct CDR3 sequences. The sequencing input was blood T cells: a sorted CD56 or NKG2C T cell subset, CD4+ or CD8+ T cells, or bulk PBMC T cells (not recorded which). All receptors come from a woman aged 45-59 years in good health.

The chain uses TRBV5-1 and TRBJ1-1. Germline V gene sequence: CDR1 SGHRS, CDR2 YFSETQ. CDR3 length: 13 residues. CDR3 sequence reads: CASSLDGWDEAFF.

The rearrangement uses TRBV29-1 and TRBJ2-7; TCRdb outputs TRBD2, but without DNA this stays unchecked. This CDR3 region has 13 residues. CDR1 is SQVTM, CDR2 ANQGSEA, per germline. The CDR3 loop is CSVLETGWGEQYF.

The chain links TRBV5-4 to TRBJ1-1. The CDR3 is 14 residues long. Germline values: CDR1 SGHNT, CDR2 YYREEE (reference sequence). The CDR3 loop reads CASSPKVSGTEAFF.

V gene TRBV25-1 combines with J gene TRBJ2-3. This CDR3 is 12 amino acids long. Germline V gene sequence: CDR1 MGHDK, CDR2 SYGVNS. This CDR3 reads CASSEAGSTQYF.